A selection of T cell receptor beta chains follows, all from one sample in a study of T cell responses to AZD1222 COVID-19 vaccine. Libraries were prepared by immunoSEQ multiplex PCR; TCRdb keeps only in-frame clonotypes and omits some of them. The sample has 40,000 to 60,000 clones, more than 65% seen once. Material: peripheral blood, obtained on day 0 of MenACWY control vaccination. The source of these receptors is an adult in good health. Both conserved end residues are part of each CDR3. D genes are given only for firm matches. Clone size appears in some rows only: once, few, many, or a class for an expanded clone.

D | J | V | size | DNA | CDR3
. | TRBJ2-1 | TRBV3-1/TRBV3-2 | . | TGTGCCAGCAGCCAAATGAATGAGCAGTTCTTC | CASSQMNEQFF
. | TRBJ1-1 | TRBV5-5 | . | TGTGCCAGCAGCTTGCAGGCGAACACTGAAGCTTTCTTT | CASSLQANTEAFF
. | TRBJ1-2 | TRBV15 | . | TGTGCCACCAGTGGCACCAACAGACTTAACTATGGCTACACCTTC | CATSGTNRLNYGYTF
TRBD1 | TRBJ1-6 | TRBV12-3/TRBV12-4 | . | TGTGCCAGCAGAGGACAGGGAGAATCACCCCTCCACTTT | CASRGQGESPLHF
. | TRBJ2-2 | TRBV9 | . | TGTGCCAGCAGCGGGCTAGTTGTCGGGGAGCTGTTTTTT | CASSGLVVGELFF
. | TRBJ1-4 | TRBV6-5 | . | TGTGCCAGCAGCCTGGACAGCTGGGCTTCGGAAAAACTGTTTTTT | CASSLDSWASEKLFF
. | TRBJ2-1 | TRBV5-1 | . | TGCGCCAGCAGCTGGGCGGCGAGGGACGGCGATGAGCAGTTCTTC | CASSWAARDGDEQFF
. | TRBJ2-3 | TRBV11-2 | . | TGTGCCAGCAGAAATAGACGGTCCCCCACAGATACGCAGTATTTT | CASRNRRSPTDTQYF
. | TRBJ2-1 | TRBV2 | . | TGTGCCAGCACCGGAGGACTAGGGGGCTACAATGAGCAGTTCTTC | CASTGGLGGYNEQFF
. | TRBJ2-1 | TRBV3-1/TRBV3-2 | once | TGTGCCAGCAGCCTGGCTCCGGGGTTTGATGAGCAGTTCTTC | CASSLAPGFDEQFF
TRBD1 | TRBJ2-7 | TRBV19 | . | TGTGCCAGTAGTCGAGGACAGGGGGCGGAGGAGCAGTACTTC | CASSRGQGAEEQYF
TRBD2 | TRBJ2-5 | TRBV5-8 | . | TGTGCCAGCAGCTTGGGGGGACTAACGCAAGAGACCCAGTACTTC | CASSLGGLTQETQYF
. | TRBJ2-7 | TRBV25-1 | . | TGTGCCAGCAGTCGACAGCCCTCGGGCGAGCAGTACTTC | CASSRQPSGEQYF
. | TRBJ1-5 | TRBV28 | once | TGTGCCAGCAGTTTGGGGCCCTTCGGGCCCCAGCATTTT | CASSLGPFGPQHF
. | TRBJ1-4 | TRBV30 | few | TGTGCCTGGGGAGAAGGGCTACTAACTAATGAAAAACTGTTTTTT | CAWGEGLLTNEKLFF
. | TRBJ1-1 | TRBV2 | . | TGTGCCAGCTCGGCAGTGATGAACACTGAAGCTTTCTTT | CASSAVMNTEAFF
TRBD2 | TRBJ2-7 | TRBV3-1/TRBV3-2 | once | TGTGCCAGCAGCCAATACGCGGGAGAAACCTACGAGCAGTACTTC | CASSQYAGETYEQYF
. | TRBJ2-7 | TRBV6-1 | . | TGTGCCAGCAGGGAAGGGAACAACGAGCAGTACTTC | CASREGNNEQYF
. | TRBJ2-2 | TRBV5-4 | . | TGTGCCAGCAGCTTGGATTTGTCAGGGACCGGGGAGCTGTTTTTT | CASSLDLSGTGELFF
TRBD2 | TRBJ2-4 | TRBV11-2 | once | TGTGCCAGCAGACTAAGCGGGGGCCGGGGAAACATTCAGTACTTC | CASRLSGGRGNIQYF
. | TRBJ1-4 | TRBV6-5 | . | TGTGCCAGCAGTCGCGACCGTGACGAAAAACTGTTTTTT | CASSRDRDEKLFF
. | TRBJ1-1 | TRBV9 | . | TGTGCCAGCAGCGTAGGTGGGGGGCCGGGCACTGAAGCTTTCTTT | CASSVGGGPGTEAFF
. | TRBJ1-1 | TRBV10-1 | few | TGCGCCAGCAGTGAGGACGGAGGAACTGAAGCTTTCTTT | CASSEDGGTEAFF
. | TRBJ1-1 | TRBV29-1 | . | TGCAGCGTTGAAGCAAAAGGGGGAATACTTAACACTGAAGCTTTCTTT | CSVEAKGGILNTEAFF
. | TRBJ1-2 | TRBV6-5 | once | TGTGCCAGCACCATGGGAAGGGAAAGTGGCTACACCTTC | CASTMGRESGYTF
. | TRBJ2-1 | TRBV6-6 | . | TGTGCCAGCAGTCTTGGACGGAATGAGCAGTTCTTC | CASSLGRNEQFF
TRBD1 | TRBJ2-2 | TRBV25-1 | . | TGTGCCAGCAGGGGGGACAGGGCTGCCGGGGAGCTGTTTTTT | CASRGDRAAGELFF
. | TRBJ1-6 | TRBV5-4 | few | TGTGCCAGCAGCTCCCAGACCCTTTCACCCCTCCACTTT | CASSSQTLSPLHF
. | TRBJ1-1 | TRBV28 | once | TGTGCCAGCGGGGGACGCTGGGGCACTGAAGCTTTCTTT | CASGGRWGTEAFF
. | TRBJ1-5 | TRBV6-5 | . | TGTGCCAGCAGTTATCAGGGCAATCAGCCCCTGCTTTTT | CASSYQGNQPLLF
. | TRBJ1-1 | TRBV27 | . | TGTGCCAGCAGTCCCATAGGAGGGAAGGGTCGGGAAGCTTTCTTT | CASSPIGGKGREAFF